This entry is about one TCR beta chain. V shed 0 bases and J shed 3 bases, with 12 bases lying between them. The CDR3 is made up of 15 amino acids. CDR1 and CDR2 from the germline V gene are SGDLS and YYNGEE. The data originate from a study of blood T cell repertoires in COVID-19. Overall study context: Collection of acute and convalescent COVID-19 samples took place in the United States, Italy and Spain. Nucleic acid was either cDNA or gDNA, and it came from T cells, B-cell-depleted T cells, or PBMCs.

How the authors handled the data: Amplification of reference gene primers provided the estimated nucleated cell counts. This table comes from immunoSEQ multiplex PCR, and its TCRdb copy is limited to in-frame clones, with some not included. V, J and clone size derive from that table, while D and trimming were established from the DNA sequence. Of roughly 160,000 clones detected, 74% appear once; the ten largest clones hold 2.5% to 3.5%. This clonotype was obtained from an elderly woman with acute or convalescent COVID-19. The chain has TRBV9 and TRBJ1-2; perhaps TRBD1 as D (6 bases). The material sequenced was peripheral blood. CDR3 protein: CASSVEGGNDYGYTF. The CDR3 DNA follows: TGTGCCAGCAGCGTAGAAGGGGGTAACGACTATGGCTACACCTTC.